Presented here are 28 T cell receptor beta chains from one specimen sequenced in a study of neurological immune-mediated disorders (dated by TCRdb to 2018 to 2020). The library was made by 5' RACE. Sequencing relied on an Illumina HiSeq 2500. The raw public data were reprocessed by TCRdb itself: fastp quality trimming at Q25, MiXCR clonotype calling, in-frame beta chains only. Rows with one shared CDR3 protein collapse into an entry with the most common genes and DNA. The sample contains some 26,000 distinct CDR3 sequences, roughly 6.7% of them found a single time. About 9% of the sample belongs to the ten largest clones. The sequencing sample was made of PBMCs. The receptors were gathered from a woman aged 50 to 60 in good health.

This clonotype was counted at least ten times. CDR3 sequence (DNA): TGTGCCAGCTCCAAGGACAGGGTGGTCACTGAAGCTTTCTTT. Its protein is CASSKDRVVTEAFF. V gene TRBV18 combines with J gene TRBJ1-1; the match to TRBD1 covers 8 bases. Germline values: CDR1 KGHSH, CDR2 LQKENI. The ends lost 6 bases at V and 4 bases at J; junction bases unmatched: 7. The CDR3 runs to 14 residues.

This clonotype was detected many times. The chain carries TRBV12-3 or TRBV12-4 and TRBJ1-6; D is uncertain. This CDR3 has 13 amino acids. The germline V and J ends were trimmed by 2 bases and 6 bases, with 5 bases remaining between them. CDR3 coding DNA: TGTGCCAGCAGTTTAAACTCTAATTCACCCCTCCACTTT. Translation: CASSLNSNSPLHF.

This clonotype came up many times. The genes are TRBV4-2 and TRBJ2-3, with D unclear. Germline V gene sequence: CDR1 LGHNA, CDR2 YNFKEQ. This CDR3 contains 14 residues. V was shortened by 0 bases and J by 2 bases, with 6 bases between the two germline ends. The CDR3 loop is CASSQDRSTDTQYF. As DNA, the CDR3 is TGTGCCAGCAGCCAAGATCGGTCCACAGATACGCAGTATTTT.

There are many counts of this clonotype. V usage is TRBV5-1 and J usage is TRBJ1-2, with D hard to call. V was pared by 5 bases and J by 6 bases, with 20 bases between. From germline, CDR1 is SGHRS and CDR2 YFSETQ. This CDR3 spans 15 amino acids. The CDR3 nucleotides are TGCGCCAGCAGGAAGGGTGGCTTCCCGGCGGATGGCTACACCTTC. This encodes CASRKGGFPADGYTF.

This clonotype occurred many times. The chain links TRBV5-1 to TRBJ2-7; 14 bases are shared with TRBD2. The V gene end was trimmed by 4 bases and the J gene end by 2 bases; junction bases not matched to a gene: 5. Germline V gene data show CDR1 as SGHRS and CDR2 as YFSETQ. The CDR3 runs 16 residues. The CDR3 DNA reads as TGCGCCAGCAGCATGGGACTAGCGGGAGAGGCCTACGAGCAGTACTTC. This codes for CASSMGLAGEAYEQYF. The full variable domain, its missing parts supplied by reference TRBV5-1 and TRBJ2-7, is KAGVTQTPRYLIKTRGQQVTLSCSPISGHRSVSWYQQTPGQGLQFLFEYFSETQRNKGNFPGRFSGRQFSNSRSEMNVSTLELGDSALYLCASSMGLAGEAYEQYFGPGTRLTVT.

This clonotype appeared many times. The J gene is TRBJ2-7, the V gene TRBV20-1; 7 bases map to TRBD2. Unmatched junction bases numbered 9, after V lost 5 bases and J lost 2 bases. The length of the CDR3 is 14 residues. Germline V gives CDR1 DFQATT, CDR2 SNEGSKA (reference sequence). The DNA for the CDR3 is TGCAGTGCTCGACCCCGAGCGGGAACCTACGAGCAGTACTTC. Translation: CSARPRAGTYEQYF.

This clonotype was seen many times. The rearrangement uses TRBV7-9 and TRBJ1-1; no reliable D call. The CDR3 spans 14 residues. V lost 6 bases, J lost 0 bases, and 11 bases lay in between. In germline, CDR1 is SEHNR, CDR2 FQNEAQ (reference sequence). CDR3 coding DNA: TGTGCCAGCAGTAGAGGGATGTTGAACACTGAAGCTTTCTTT. Translated: CASSRGMLNTEAFF.

This clonotype was seen many times. This chain links TRBV5-1 with TRBJ2-3; 10 bases map to TRBD2. The trim removed 1 base at V and 1 base at J, leaving 3 bases unmatched. The length of the CDR3 is 16 residues. CDR1 and CDR2 from the germline V gene are SGHRS and YFSETQ. The CDR3 DNA follows: TGCGCCAGCAGCTTGACTAGCGGGGCGGGCACAGATACGCAGTATTTT. Its protein is CASSLTSGAGTDTQYF.

This clonotype was counted many times. This rearrangement joins TRBV9 to TRBJ2-1, with 9 bases aligning to TRBD2. The CDR3 spans 18 residues. Germline V gene data show CDR1 as SGDLS and CDR2 as YYNGEE. The V and J ends lost 0 bases and 9 bases, in that order; junction bases with no gene match: 16. The CDR3 here is CASSVEGELAGGFVEQFF. The CDR3 DNA sequence: TGTGCCAGCAGCGTAGAGGGCGAACTAGCGGGTGGGTTCGTTGAGCAGTTCTTC.

This clonotype was seen at least ten times. The V gene is TRBV5-1, the J gene TRBJ1-6, with a possible D match to TRBD1 (5 bases). V was cut by 4 bases and J by 4 bases, with 12 bases left in between. Germline loops: CDR1 SGHRS, CDR2 YFSETQ. The CDR3 runs 15 residues. For the CDR3, the DNA is TGCGCCAGCAGCGGGGGGGACCTTTATAATTCACCCCTCCACTTT. The encoded protein is CASSGGDLYNSPLHF.

This clonotype was recorded many times. The CDR3 DNA is TGCGCCAGCAGCTTGCGACTTAGCACAGATACGCAGTATTTT. Amino acids: CASSLRLSTDTQYF. V usage is TRBV5-1 and J usage is TRBJ2-3; no definite D call. Trimming removed 1 base from V and 0 bases from J, with 6 bases in between. The CDR3 runs 14 residues. CDR1 and CDR2 (germline): SGHRS, YFSETQ.

This clonotype was seen many times. The gene calls are TRBV28 and TRBJ2-7; TRBD2 agrees at 10 bases. With V trimmed by 7 bases and J by 6 bases, 12 bases remained unmatched. The CDR3 contains 15 residues. Per the germline V gene, CDR1 is MDHEN and CDR2 is SYDVKM. CDR3 nucleotide sequence: TGTGCCAGCACCATCATAGCGGGAGGCCCTGGCGAGCAGTACTTC. Protein sequence: CASTIIAGGPGEQYF.

This clonotype has a count of ten or more. The V gene is TRBV7-9, the J gene TRBJ1-1; D call uncertain. Between the trimmed V and J ends, which lost 5 bases and 1 base, there was a span of 8 bases. The CDR3 sequence is 13 residues long. Germline V gives CDR1 SEHNR, CDR2 FQNEAQ (reference sequence). The CDR3 bases are TGTGCCAGCAGCGCCCCAGGGAACACTGAAGCTTTCTTT. As protein: CASSAPGNTEAFF. Full variable domain (outside the CDR3, taken from reference TRBV7-9 and TRBJ1-1): DTGVSQNPRHKITKRGQNVTFRCDPISEHNRLYWYRQTLGQGPEFLTYFQNEAQLEKSRLLSDRFSAERPKGSFSTLEIQRTEQGDSAMYLCASSAPGNTEAFFGQGTRLTVV.

This clonotype was counted at least ten times. The chain carries TRBV14 and TRBJ2-3, with 7 bases lining up with TRBD1. The CDR3 length is 14 residues. Germline V lookup: CDR1 SGHDN, CDR2 FVKESK. V lost 0 bases and J lost 3; bases outside the gene matches: 0. The CDR3 loop is CASSQDRGTDTQYF. CDR3 nucleotides: TGTGCCAGCAGCCAAGACAGGGGGACAGATACGCAGTATTTT.

This clonotype was observed many times. The V gene is TRBV7-9, the J gene TRBJ2-2; a weak D match, TRBD2 (7 bases). V was pared by 2 bases and J by 3 bases, with 13 bases between. This CDR3 comprises 16 residues. Germline V gives CDR1 SEHNR, CDR2 FQNEAQ (reference sequence). CDR3 protein: CASSLRGALDTGELFF. The CDR3, as DNA: TGTGCCAGCAGCTTACGGGGGGCGCTAGACACCGGGGAGCTGTTTTTT.

The table lists this clonotype with a few counts. The rearrangement links TRBV2 to TRBJ1-1; D perhaps matches TRBD1 (6 bases). Trimming shortened V by 5 bases and J by 0 bases, and 13 bases separated the two germline ends. CDR1 and CDR2 (germline): SNHLY, FYNNEI. CDR3 length: 15 amino acids. DNA for the CDR3: TGTGCCAGCAGTAACAGGGCTCTAATGAACACTGAAGCTTTCTTT. The encoded protein is CASSNRALMNTEAFF.

This clonotype was observed many times. The CDR3 coding sequence is TGCGCCAGCAGCTTGGGACTAGGGTTCGTCTACGAGCAGTACTTC. Translated, it gives CASSLGLGFVYEQYF. The V gene is TRBV5-1, the J gene TRBJ2-7; D might be TRBD2 (6 bases). V lost 0 bases and J 3 bases, leaving 13 bases between the germline ends. This CDR3 is 15 amino acids long. The germline V gene encodes CDR1 SGHRS and CDR2 YFSETQ.

This clonotype was observed at least ten times. The V and J genes are TRBV5-1 and TRBJ2-1; the D is unclear. V was cut by 1 base and J by 8 bases, with 10 bases left in between. Germline-derived CDR1 and CDR2 are SGHRS and YFSETQ. CDR3 length: 13 amino acids. The CDR3 region is CASSLPVEHEQFF. CDR3 sequence (DNA): TGCGCCAGCAGCTTGCCCGTTGAACATGAGCAGTTCTTC.

This clonotype was seen repeatedly, ten times or more. The rearrangement uses TRBV27 and TRBJ2-1; 10 nucleotides line up with TRBD2. There are 17 residues in the CDR3. Looked up from germline, CDR1 is MNHEY and CDR2 is SMNVEV (reference sequence). The J segment lost 5 bases and the V segment lost 5 bases, leaving 12 bases of the junction unmatched. Written as DNA, the CDR3 is TGTGCCAGCAGTCTACGCCTGCCTAGCGGGAGTGACAATGAGCAGTTCTTC. It is translated as CASSLRLPSGSDNEQFF.

This clonotype was seen ten or more times. The chain joins TRBV21-1 to TRBJ2-7. TRBV21-1 is a known pseudogene. The CDR3 is 16 residues long. The CDR3 loop is CASVIGRTHAPYEQYF. The DNA for the CDR3 is TGTGCCAGCGTGATAGGCAGAACCCACGCTCCCTACGAGCAGTACTTC.

This clonotype has at least ten counts. This rearrangement joins TRBV20-1 to TRBJ2-1; 10 bases are a match to TRBD2. This CDR3 contains 13 residues. Germline V gives CDR1 DFQATT, CDR2 SNEGSKA (reference sequence). Losses at the gene ends were 5 bases for V and 8 bases for J; bases not matched to a gene: 6. The CDR3 DNA is TGCAGTGCTCAAGGACTAGCGGAGGATGAGCAGTTCTTC. It specifies CSAQGLAEDEQFF.

In its sample, this clonotype was seen many times. The chain has TRBV28 and TRBJ1-4; 8 bases match TRBD1. The CDR3 sequence is 17 residues long. Germline-derived CDR1 and CDR2 are MDHEN and SYDVKM. With V trimmed by 4 bases and J by 4 bases, 11 bases remained unmatched. CDR3 nucleotides: TGTGCCAGCAGTTCCCCCGAGTGGGACAGGATTAATGAAAAACTGTTTTTT. As protein: CASSSPEWDRINEKLFF. Combining the CDR3 with reference TRBV28 and TRBJ1-4 gives the whole variable domain DVKVTQSSRYLVKRTGEKVFLECVQDMDHENMFWYRQDPGLGLRLIYFSYDVKMKEKGDIPEGYSVSREKKERFSLILESASTNQTSMYLCASSSPEWDRINEKLFFGSGTQLSVL.

This clonotype was found many times. The gene calls are TRBV7-9 and TRBJ2-2; possible D gene TRBD1, 6 bases. Germline CDR1 reads SEHNR; CDR2 reads FQNEAQ (reference sequence). This CDR3 region has 15 residues. Trimming stripped 0 bases from V and 5 bases from J, with 10 bases between. The CDR3 DNA reads TGTGCCAGCAGCTTAGCGGGGGCACGGACCGGGGAGCTGTTTTTT. It translates to CASSLAGARTGELFF.

The table lists this clonotype with many counts. The rearrangement uses TRBV29-1 and TRBJ1-1; D is uncertain. Germline-derived CDR1 and CDR2 are SQVTM and ANQGSEA. Between the trimmed V and J ends, which lost 4 bases and 1 base, there was a span of 7 bases. This CDR3 spans 12 amino acids. The CDR3 DNA reads TGCAGCGTTGGATCAGCGAACACTGAAGCTTTCTTT. This encodes CSVGSANTEAFF.

Points on this clonotype: Being one base from a much bigger clone, this may be a read error. V and J are TRBV7-9 and TRBJ1-1, with 8 bases identical to TRBD1. This CDR3 comprises 14 residues. CDR1 and CDR2 from the germline V gene are SEHNR and FQNEAQ (reference sequence). This chain's CDR3 is CVVDRGVSNTEAFF. In DNA, the CDR3 is TGTGTCGTAGACAGGGGAGTTTCGAACACTGAAGCTTTCTTT.

This clonotype has ten or more counts. This chain links TRBV20-1 with TRBJ1-5, with no clear D. Trimming removed 3 bases from V and 0 bases from J, with 15 bases in between. The CDR3 runs 16 residues. Germline V gene sequence: CDR1 DFQATT, CDR2 SNEGSKA (reference sequence). DNA of the CDR3: TGCAGTGCTAGTACAGATCAAAGTTATAGCAATCAGCCCCAGCATTTT. Translating it yields CSASTDQSYSNQPQHF.

This clonotype occurred many times. The chain carries TRBV29-1 and TRBJ2-3; the match to TRBD2 covers 8 bases. CDR3 length: 15 residues. Unmatched junction bases numbered 7, after V lost 3 bases and J lost 2 bases. Germline loops: CDR1 SQVTM, CDR2 ANQGSEA. CDR3 bases: TGCAGCGTTGACCGGGGGGGAGCGAACACAGATACGCAGTATTTT. It specifies CSVDRGGANTDTQYF.

This clonotype was found many times. The chain has TRBV7-3 and TRBJ1-5; 7 bases match TRBD1. With 5 bases clipped from V and 9 bases from J, the junction kept 7 bases outside the gene matches. CDR1 SGHTA and CDR2 FQGTGA come from the germline V gene. This CDR3 is built from 13 residues. The CDR3 coding sequence is TGTGCCAGCAGCCGGGACAGTGGATCGCCCCAGCATTTT. Amino acids: CASSRDSGSPQHF.